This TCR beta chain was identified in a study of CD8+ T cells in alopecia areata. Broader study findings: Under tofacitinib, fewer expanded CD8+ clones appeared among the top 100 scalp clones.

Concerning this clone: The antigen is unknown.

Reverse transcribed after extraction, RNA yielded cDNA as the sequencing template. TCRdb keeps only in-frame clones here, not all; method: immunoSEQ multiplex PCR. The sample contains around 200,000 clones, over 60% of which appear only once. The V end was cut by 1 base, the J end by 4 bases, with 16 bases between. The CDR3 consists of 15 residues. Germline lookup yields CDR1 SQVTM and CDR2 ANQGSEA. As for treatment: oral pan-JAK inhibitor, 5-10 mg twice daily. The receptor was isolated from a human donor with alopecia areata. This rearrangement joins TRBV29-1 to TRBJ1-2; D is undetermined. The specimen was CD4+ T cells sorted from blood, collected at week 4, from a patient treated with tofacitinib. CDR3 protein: CSVEGGIHSAYGYTF. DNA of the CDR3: TGCAGCGTTGAAGGAGGAATTCACAGTGCCTATGGCTACACCTTC.